This T cell receptor beta chain is drawn from a study of CD8+ T cells in alopecia areata listed by TCRdb under 2018. Concerning the study at large: Treated patients were enrolled in an open-label pilot trial of oral tofacitinib at 5 to 10 mg twice daily for moderate-to-severe alopecia areata. Clonality in the scalp was compared among normal scalp (n=4), patchy alopecia areata scalp (n=8), and alopecia totalis/universalis scalp (n=8). Patients received tofacitinib for 6 to 18 months and were then followed off drug for 6 months to check for delayed response and recurrence. Human TCRbeta sequencing covered scalp tissue and sorted CD4+ and CD8+ peripheral blood T cells from patchy and totalis/universalis alopecia areata patients and healthy controls. Patients on tofacitinib were biopsied at baseline and after 4 and 24 weeks of treatment, and several of the patients also had a later scalp biopsy. TCRbeta CDR3 regions were amplified by immunoSEQ multiplex PCR with 35 Vbeta forward and 13 Jbeta reverse primers. The RNA source kit depended on sample type: the PAXgene miRNA kit for fixed scalp, the miRNeasy kit for PBMCs, and the RNeasy kit for mouse skin. High-throughput TCRbeta sequencing was used to examine T cell clonal expansion in alopecia areata in both the C3H/HeJ mouse model and human patients. In treated patients, disease severity was measured using the SALT score, which gives the percentage of scalp surface area affected. Beyond this particular receptor, the publication reports: Tofacitinib significantly lowered scalp clonality and the number of expanded CD8+ clones among the top 100 scalp clones. Scalp TCR repertoire analysis is complicated because resident alphabeta T cells in normal human skin are also sequenced, whereas mouse skin is dominated by gammadelta T cells. Because the treated cohort was small and had only one nonresponder, larger studies are needed to examine links between baseline CD8+ expansion and response. TCR sequences shared between patients were less clear than in mice, possibly partly because of HLA diversity in the patient population. Many expanded lesional clones were found to persist in scalp and blood during tofacitinib treatment, and relapse after treatment cessation may be partly explained by this persistence. Lesional scalp, especially in alopecia totalis/universalis, showed higher clonality and more expanded CD8+ clones than normal scalp, suggesting antigenic drive.

The time point label, as the study defines it: around 4 weeks on oral tofacitinib. The treatment or condition label, as the study defines it: oral pan-JAK inhibitor, 5-10 mg twice daily. Peripheral blood and lesional scalp punch biopsies were obtained from patients with alopecia areata. PBMCs were isolated by density centrifugation and stained for CD3, CD4 and CD8, after which CD4+ and CD8+ T cells were sorted on a FACSAria. The library was produced with the immunoSEQ multiplex PCR assay. To provide template for TCR sequencing, every sample had RNA extracted and reverse transcribed into cDNA. First-strand cDNA was synthesized using SuperScript III with a 2:1 mix of oligo-dT and random hexamers. A synthetic immune receptor repertoire was used to measure amplification bias, and any remaining bias was corrected computationally. The source study handled its data this way. Raw reads were preprocessed to remove errors, and CDR3 was defined according to IMGT conventions as the region from the conserved cysteine to phenylalanine. To get clonality, Shannon entropy was normalized by log2 of the number of productive unique TCRs and the result was subtracted from 1. CD4 or CD8 identity of scalp clones was inferred by cross-referencing scalp TCRbeta sequences with sorted blood CD4 and CD8 repertoires. Drawn from immuneACCESS, this table holds only the in-frame rearrangements with V and J called that TCRdb kept. Clones are partly lost; checked studies trace under half to an unresolved V gene and leave the rest unexplained. That table gives V, J and clone size, and the DNA gave D and trimming. A total of around 190,000 clones appear in this sample, about three fifths of them only once. The top ten constitute about 4% of the sample.

Comments on this clone: What antigen it recognizes has not been identified. No quality values exist for individual bases; no much larger clone is one base distant.

The sequence came from a human donor with alopecia areata. The material was CD4+ T cells sorted from blood, obtained at week 4, from a patient treated with tofacitinib.

The DNA is as follows: TGTGCCTGGAGTGTAATTTCCCAAGAGACCCAGTACTTC. This sequence encodes CAWSVISQETQYF. The sequence joins TRBV30 to TRBJ2-5, with no confidently assigned D gene. V lost 0 bases and J lost 1 base; the stretch between them is 6 bases long. According to the germline V gene (reference sequence), CDR1 reads GTSNPN and CDR2 reads SVGIG. The CDR3 contains 13 residues, cysteine and phenylalanine counted. Only CDR3 DNA is held: 39 bases, read in frame from base 1.